The clone carrying this T cell receptor beta chain was found once. The antigen remains undetermined. Libraries were prepared by immunoSEQ multiplex PCR; TCRdb keeps only in-frame clonotypes and omits some of them. Found here are about 48,000 clones, roughly 93% of them singletons; the top ten hold 2.5% to 3.5%. Patients were solid-organ transplant recipients with drug-resistant or recurrent cytomegalovirus. The sample comes from a study of T cell therapy after organ transplantation. Study at large: After therapy, patients were monitored for around 29 weeks. Study-wide findings and caveats: Reconstitution after therapy seemingly combined transferred and product-undetected endogenous clonotypes. Lower pretherapy CD8 clonality went with larger post-therapy fold change.

There are 15 residues in the CDR3. Trimming took 5 bases from V and 2 from J, leaving 13 bases between them. Germline assignment: CDR1 SGHTA and CDR2 FQGTGA. The chain recombines TRBV7-3 with TRBJ1-5; weak D call: TRBD1 (5 bases). The material was CD8+ T cells from blood, obtained before autologous CMV-specific T cell therapy. This TCR was recovered from a human patient who had received a solid organ transplant and had CMV disease. CDR3 protein: CASSPSDNCNQPQHF. DNA of the CDR3: TGTGCCAGCAGCCCATCGGACAATTGCAATCAGCCCCAGCATTTT.